This passage covers 27 T cell receptor beta chains from one sample sequenced in a study of blood T cell repertoires in COVID-19. Produced via immunoSEQ multiplex PCR; TCRdb's table is partial and in-frame only. The table has approximately 110,000 clones, roughly 85% seen once. Sequencing used peripheral blood. Receptor source: a woman of 80 years or more with COVID-19, enrolled during active disease.

The chain recombines TRBV18 with TRBJ2-2; perhaps TRBD2 as D (6 bases). V gave up 3 bases and J gave up 2 bases, with 13 bases separating them. The germline V gene encodes CDR1 KGHSH and CDR2 LQKENI. This CDR3 comprises 16 residues. The CDR3 region is CASSPMEGQNTGELFF. DNA of the CDR3: TGTGCCAGCTCACCCATGGAGGGCCAAAACACCGGGGAGCTGTTTTTT.

The J gene is TRBJ2-2, the V gene TRBV7-2, with D possibly matching TRBD2 (7 bases). CDR3 size: 17 residues. The V gene's germline CDR1 is SGHTA and CDR2 FQGNSA. Trimming took 1 base from V and 4 from J, leaving 16 bases between them. DNA for the CDR3: TGTGCCAGCAGCTTAGGGGGAGGGGGGCGCGGCACCGGGGAGCTGTTTTTT. Protein sequence: CASSLGGGGRGTGELFF.

The gene calls are TRBV19 and TRBJ2-2; TRBD1 agrees at 8 bases. From germline, CDR1 is LNHDA and CDR2 SQIVND (reference sequence). The CDR3 totals 18 residues. The trim removed 0 bases at V and 7 bases at J, leaving 13 bases unmatched. As DNA, the CDR3 is TGTGCCAGTAGTATAGAGCGGACAGGGTTGGGAACAGGCGGGGAGCTGTTTTTT. This sequence encodes CASSIERTGLGTGGELFF.

Written as DNA, the CDR3 is TGTGCCAGCTCACCGACGACAGGGGGGAGCACTGAAGCTTTCTTT. Its protein is CASSPTTGGSTEAFF. The V and J genes are TRBV18 and TRBJ1-1, with 9 bases matching TRBD1. Germline V lookup: CDR1 KGHSH, CDR2 LQKENI. J lost 4 bases, V lost 3 bases, and 6 bases had no gene match. This CDR3 has 15 residues.

The chain has TRBV5-1 and TRBJ1-3, with D perhaps TRBD1 (6 bases). V lost 0 bases and J lost 1, with 8 bases in between. This CDR3 comprises 15 residues. Germline V gives CDR1 SGHRS, CDR2 YFSETQ. The CDR3 nucleotides read TGCGCCAGCAGCTTGGGGACAGTTTCTGGAAACACCATATATTTT. Protein sequence: CASSLGTVSGNTIYF.

The chain carries TRBV7-9 and TRBJ1-6; tentative D call: TRBD1 (5 bases). The CDR3 contains 13 residues. The germline CDR1 and CDR2 sequences are SEHNR and FQNEAQ (reference sequence). V gave up 5 bases and J gave up 7 bases, with 9 bases separating them. The CDR3 spells CASSGGGNSPLHF. The CDR3 DNA reads TGTGCCAGCAGCGGGGGGGGGAATTCACCCCTCCACTTT.

This chain uses TRBV18 with TRBJ2-1; 14 nucleotides align to TRBD2. There are 18 residues in the CDR3. CDR1 KGHSH and CDR2 LQKENI come from the germline V gene. The ends lost 0 bases at V and 1 base at J; junction bases unmatched: 2. CDR3 loop: CASSPPGTSGSSYNEQFF. CDR3 sequence (DNA): TGTGCCAGCTCACCACCGGGGACTAGCGGGAGTTCCTACAATGAGCAGTTCTTC. Combining the CDR3 with reference TRBV18 and TRBJ2-1 gives the whole variable domain NAGVMQNPRHLVRRRGQEARLRCSPMKGHSHVYWYRQLPEEGLKFMVYLQKENIIDESGMPKERFSAEFPKEGPSILRIQQVVRGDSAAYFCASSPPGTSGSSYNEQFFGPGTRLTVL.

The chain recombines TRBV28 with TRBJ1-4; maybe TRBD1 (5 bases). Trimming stripped 7 bases from V and 6 bases from J, with 12 bases between. There are 13 residues in the CDR3. The germline CDR1 and CDR2 sequences are MDHEN and SYDVKM. CDR3 bases: TGTGCCAGCACGGGCAGGGTCGATGAAAAACTGTTTTTT. Translating gives CASTGRVDEKLFF.

The gene calls are TRBV10-3 and TRBJ1-3; 7 bases align to TRBD1. Germline-derived CDR1 and CDR2 are ENHRY and SYGVKD. The CDR3 is 16 amino acids. The V and J ends lost 0 bases and 2 bases, in that order; junction bases with no gene match: 4. This CDR3 is CAISESLTGAGNTIYF. The DNA for the CDR3 is TGTGCCATCAGTGAGTCCCTTACAGGGGCTGGAAACACCATATATTTT.

The chain recombines TRBV5-6 with TRBJ2-7; 7 positions agree with TRBD2. This CDR3 comprises 15 residues. CDR1 is SGHDT, CDR2 YYEEEE, per germline. Trimming removed 4 bases from V and 2 bases from J; junction bases left unmatched: 9. Written as DNA, the CDR3 is TGTGCCAGCAGCGCCCGGGACTATCCTACCTACGAGCAGTACTTC. This translates into CASSARDYPTYEQYF.

J is TRBJ2-1 and V is TRBV7-9, with 7 bases aligning to TRBD2. CDR1 is SEHNR, CDR2 FQNEAQ, per germline (reference sequence). The J segment lost 6 bases and the V segment lost 3 bases, leaving 2 bases of the junction unmatched. This CDR3 has 13 amino acids. In DNA, the CDR3 is TGTGCCAGCAGCTTTAGCGGGTCCAATGAGCAGTTCTTC. It specifies CASSFSGSNEQFF. Combining the CDR3 with reference TRBV7-9 and TRBJ2-1 gives the whole variable domain DTGVSQNPRHKITKRGQNVTFRCDPISEHNRLYWYRQTLGQGPEFLTYFQNEAQLEKSRLLSDRFSAERPKGSFSTLEIQRTEQGDSAMYLCASSFSGSNEQFFGPGTRLTVL.

The V gene is TRBV4-3, the J gene TRBJ2-7; D not certain. Germline V gene data show CDR1 as LGHNA and CDR2 as YSLEER. The V end was cut by 1 base, the J end by 0 bases, with 7 bases between. The CDR3 length is 14 residues. CDR3 bases: TGCGCCAGCAGCCAAGCCTCCTTCTCCTACGAGCAGTACTTC. Translated: CASSQASFSYEQYF.

This chain uses TRBV25-1 with TRBJ2-7; 12 nucleotides match TRBD2. Germline assignment: CDR1 MGHDK and CDR2 SYGVNS. With 6 bases clipped from V and 7 bases from J, the junction kept 7 bases outside the gene matches. The CDR3 is 14 residues long. CDR3 bases: TGTGCCAGCAGGGGGACTAGCGGGCTTCGGGAGCAGTACTTC. Protein sequence: CASRGTSGLREQYF.

The gene calls are TRBV5-4 and TRBJ1-1; 8 nucleotides agree with TRBD1. This CDR3 contains 14 residues. J gave up 1 base and V 4 bases, and 3 bases lay outside the gene matches. The V gene's germline CDR1 is SGHNT and CDR2 YYREEE (reference sequence). CDR3: CASSVGQGNTEAFF. In DNA form, the CDR3 reads TGTGCCAGCAGCGTTGGACAGGGGAACACTGAAGCTTTCTTT. The full variable domain, with the rest looked up from reference TRBV5-4 and TRBJ1-1, is ETGVTQSPTHLIKTRGQQVTLRCSSQSGHNTVSWYQQALGQGPQFIFQYYREEENGRGNFPPRFSGLQFPNYSSELNVNALELDDSALYLCASSVGQGNTEAFFGQGTRLTVV.

This clone was picked up one time. The chain combines TRBV6-5 with TRBJ1-1; D is possibly TRBD1 (5 bases). The germline V gene has CDR1 MNHEY and CDR2 SVGAGI. V was pared by 2 bases and J by 4 bases, with 8 bases between. The CDR3 totals 13 residues. This CDR3 is CASSYGGGTEAFF. The CDR3 DNA reads as TGTGCCAGCAGTTACGGGGGGGGCACTGAAGCTTTCTTT.

V usage is TRBV5-4 and J usage is TRBJ2-2, with D possibly being TRBD1 (6 bases). CDR1 is SGHNT and CDR2 is YYREEE in the germline V gene (reference sequence). The V end was cut by 4 bases, the J end by 6 bases, with 16 bases between. The CDR3 is 15 residues long. CDR3 amino acids: CASSPNPGVPGELFF. The CDR3 DNA follows: TGTGCCAGCAGCCCTAACCCAGGGGTTCCCGGGGAGCTGTTTTTT.

V gene TRBV6-5 combines with J gene TRBJ2-2; D perhaps matches TRBD2 (5 bases). Germline CDR1 MNHEY, CDR2 SVGAGI. V was clipped by 6 bases and J by 2 bases, with 16 bases between them. CDR3 length: 16 amino acids. The CDR3 nucleotides are TGTGCCAGCAGATACAAAAGCGGAATCAACACCGGGGAGCTGTTTTTT. It yields the protein CASRYKSGINTGELFF.

This chain uses TRBV5-1 with TRBJ1-4, with TRBD1 matching 8 bases. The V gene end was trimmed by 4 bases and the J gene end by 5 bases; junction bases not matched to a gene: 19. CDR1 is SGHRS, CDR2 YFSETQ, per germline. This CDR3 is built from 19 residues. CDR3 region: CASSVRGLDRARANEKLFF. CDR3 bases: TGCGCCAGCAGCGTGCGGGGGCTGGACAGGGCGCGCGCAAATGAAAAACTGTTTTTT.

V usage is TRBV11-2 and J usage is TRBJ2-5, with 8 nucleotides matching TRBD1. V dropped 4 bases and J dropped 6; count of bases not matched to a gene: 13. The germline V gene has CDR1 SGHAT and CDR2 FQNNGV. The CDR3 loop spans 16 amino acids. The CDR3 bases are TGTGCCAGCAGCTGGCAGGGGGCCCAGGGGAGGAAGACCCAGTACTTC. Its translation: CASSWQGAQGRKTQYF. Complete variable domain (other parts from reference TRBV11-2 and TRBJ2-5): EAGVAQSPRYKIIEKRQSVAFWCNPISGHATLYWYQQILGQGPKLLIQFQNNGVVDDSQLPKDRFSAERLKGVDSTLKIQPAKLEDSAVYLCASSWQGAQGRKTQYFGPGTRLLVL.

This clone was seen only a few times. The V gene is TRBV5-1, the J gene TRBJ2-2, with 9 bases fitting TRBD2. V lost 7 bases to trimming and J lost 0 bases; unmatched junction nucleotides: 1. The CDR3 totals 14 residues. CDR1 is SGHRS and CDR2 is YFSETQ in the germline V gene. The CDR3 coding sequence is TGCGCCAGCTTAGCGGGAGCGAACACCGGGGAGCTGTTTTTT. It translates to CASLAGANTGELFF. Based on the CDR3 plus reference TRBV5-1 and TRBJ2-2, the full variable domain is KAGVTQTPRYLIKTRGQQVTLSCSPISGHRSVSWYQQTPGQGLQFLFEYFSETQRNKGNFPGRFSGRQFSNSRSEMNVSTLELGDSALYLCASLAGANTGELFFGEGSRLTVL.

The rearrangement links TRBV10-2 to TRBJ2-7, with TRBD1 matching over 9 bases. The CDR3 has 16 amino acids. Germline lookup yields CDR1 WSHSY and CDR2 SAAADI. The junction had 11 bases not matched to a gene; V was cut back by 7 bases and J by 1 base. CDR3 sequence reads: CASTPQGGTGSYEQYF. In nucleotides, the CDR3 is TGCGCCAGCACCCCTCAAGGCGGGACAGGGTCCTACGAGCAGTACTTC.

In DNA form, the CDR3 reads TGTGCCATCAGTGAGTCCGGTGGTCCGACAATTGATGAGCAGTTCTTC. It specifies CAISESGGPTIDEQFF. The chain carries TRBV10-3 and TRBJ2-1; unclear D gene. Germline CDR1 ENHRY, CDR2 SYGVKD. V shed 0 bases and J shed 8 bases, with 17 bases lying between them. This CDR3 region has 16 residues.

The table lists this clone with a few counts. The rearrangement joins TRBV15 to TRBJ1-5, with a tentative D call TRBD1 (6 bases). The CDR3 is 14 residues long. With 3 bases removed from V and 5 bases from J, the gap between germline ends came to 11 bases. Per germline, CDR1 LNHNV and CDR2 YYDKDF (reference sequence). The CDR3 protein is CATSRITGYQPQHF. The CDR3 DNA follows: TGTGCCACCAGCAGGATTACAGGGTATCAGCCCCAGCATTTT.

V usage is TRBV3-1 (or the pseudogene TRBV3-2) and J usage is TRBJ2-1, with D possibly matching TRBD2 (7 bases). CDR3 size: 15 residues. The V end was cut by 3 bases, the J end by 5 bases, with 14 bases between. Germline V lookup: CDR1 LGHDT, CDR2 YNNKEL (reference sequence). CDR3 coding DNA: TGTGCCAGCAGCCACGGGGGGCTCGGACACAATGAGCAGTTCTTC. It encodes CASSHGGLGHNEQFF.

On this clone: A read error may account for a junction end that differs from germline. At the DNA level, this CDR3 is encoded by other sequences in the same sample as well. V is TRBV28 and J is TRBJ1-2; TRBD1 is a possible D gene (6 bases). The CDR3 has 13 amino acids. Per germline, CDR1 MDHEN and CDR2 SYDVKM. The CDR3 region is CASRPPRGNGYTF. The CDR3 region has the DNA TGTGCCAGCAGGCCCCCCAGGGGAAATGGCTACACCTTT.

This clone appeared once. The chain links TRBV5-5 to TRBJ2-5, with 7 bases lining up with TRBD1. Germline assignment: CDR1 SGHKS and CDR2 YYEKEE (reference sequence). V lost 0 bases, J lost 5 bases, and 4 bases stayed unmatched. The CDR3 spans 14 residues. Here the CDR3 reads CASSLVGGLETQYF. CDR3 sequence (DNA): TGTGCCAGCAGCTTGGTAGGGGGCCTGGAGACCCAGTACTTC.

The chain joins TRBV27 to TRBJ1-2; no clear D. The CDR3 length is 14 residues. Germline CDR1 MNHEY, CDR2 SMNVEV (reference sequence). The V gene lost 2 bases and the J gene lost 2 bases, with 9 bases spanning the gap. The chain's CDR3 is CASSLRRHNYGYTF. The CDR3 region has the DNA TGTGCCAGCAGTTTAAGGAGGCACAACTATGGCTACACCTTC.